These T cell receptor beta chains were read from a single sample in a study of shared clonotypes between healthy human individuals. Libraries were prepared by immunoSEQ multiplex PCR; TCRdb keeps only in-frame clonotypes and omits some of them. The sample records 950,000 to 1,100,000 clones, approximately 70% being singletons. The sequencing input was memory CD4+ T cells sorted from blood. These receptors all come from a man between 18 and 35 years old in good health. CDR3s include the opening cysteine and the closing phenylalanine or tryptophan.

v_call	j_call	cdr3_aa
TRBV4-3	TRBJ2-4	CASSQVGGGKGNIQYF
TRBV30	TRBJ2-6	CAWSGQGGPGANVLTF
TRBV25-1	TRBJ1-2	CASRPTGGTYGYTF
TRBV5-1	TRBJ2-3	CASSPEASTDTQYF
TRBV18	TRBJ1-6	CASSPTGDGSPLHF
TRBV5-1	TRBJ1-1	CASSHGDTEAFF
TRBV6-5	TRBJ1-6	CASSYSQGSNSPLHF
TRBV9	TRBJ1-3	CASSPPSGQGWGNTIYF
TRBV5-1	TRBJ2-2	CAPIGHPANTGELFF
TRBV5-4	TRBJ2-2	CASSLGTSDAGELFF
TRBV5-1	TRBJ2-3	CASNREVVGADTQYF
TRBV19	TRBJ1-1	CASSPGPKYTEAFF
TRBV6-6	TRBJ2-1	CATLALPYNEQFF
TRBV19	TRBJ1-2	CASRIAPNYGYTF
TRBV7-9	TRBJ2-7	CASSFQGNTYEQYF
TRBV5-6	TRBJ2-5	CASSPPPSGTYQETQYF
TRBV6-6	TRBJ1-1	CASSNQGGTEAFF
TRBV29-1	TRBJ2-7	CSVAGGAAKGSYEQYF
TRBV11-2	TRBJ2-5	CASKGGAGLETAGTQYF
TRBV11-2	TRBJ1-3	CASSLSTGVGNTIYF
TRBV29-1	TRBJ1-2	CSARTGSGYGYTF
TRBV7-8	TRBJ2-5	CASSFWTSVYQETQYF
TRBV11-2	TRBJ1-2	CASSLDRGGYTF
TRBV2	TRBJ1-2	CASSELLGSGYTF
TRBV25-1	TRBJ1-1	CASSEAVGTEAFF